The entry that follows covers one TCR beta chain sequence. No antigen is known for it. CDR3 length equals 13 residues. Trimming took off 2 bases at V and 6 bases at J, with 11 bases between the two ends. From germline, CDR1 is MDHEN and CDR2 SYDVKM. The sample originates from a study of T cell responses to AZD1222 COVID-19 vaccine. Study findings and constraints: Vaccine-associated CD4 TCRs ranged over spike, dominating at 160-218 and 743-854.

Libraries were prepared by immunoSEQ multiplex PCR; TCRdb keeps only in-frame clonotypes and omits some of them. The table lists about 83,000 clones, about 91% of them singletons, with less than 35% in the top ten. The rearrangement uses TRBV28 and TRBJ2-7, with D hard to call. Here the sequenced sample was peripheral blood, taken 28 days after the second AZD1222 dose. The origin of this receptor is an adult who received the AZD1222 COVID-19 vaccine. The chain's CDR3 is CASSLNVPLEQYF. The DNA for the CDR3 is TGTGCCAGCAGTTTAAACGTTCCTCTCGAGCAGTACTTC.